This T cell receptor (beta chain) was sequenced in a study of identical twins. As concerns this clonotype: The target antigen is unknown.

Study-wide findings and caveats: Insertions were reduced in abundant cord blood beta clonotypes but not in memory repertoires. Sharing of beta out-of-frame sequences by twins showed a weaker excess.

The CDR3 totals 13 residues. V dropped 5 bases and J dropped 6; count of bases not matched to a gene: 8. Per germline, CDR1 DFQATT and CDR2 SNEGSKA (reference sequence). TCRdb independently ran MiXCR on the 5' RACE reads; one entry per CDR3 protein. This sample yields under 500,000 distinct CDR3 sequences, of which more than 13% are seen a single time; 0.98% belongs to the top ten. These records were also assigned to another study, of yellow fever vaccine responses in identical twins.

V gene TRBV20-1 combines with J gene TRBJ2-7; TRBD2 agrees at 9 bases. The sequenced sample consisted of CD4+ T cells sorted from blood. The clonotype comes from a woman between 18 and 30 years old in good health. The DNA of the CDR3 is TGCAGTGCTCTTATAGCGGGAGTGGGCGAGCAGTACTTC. It yields the protein CSALIAGVGEQYF.